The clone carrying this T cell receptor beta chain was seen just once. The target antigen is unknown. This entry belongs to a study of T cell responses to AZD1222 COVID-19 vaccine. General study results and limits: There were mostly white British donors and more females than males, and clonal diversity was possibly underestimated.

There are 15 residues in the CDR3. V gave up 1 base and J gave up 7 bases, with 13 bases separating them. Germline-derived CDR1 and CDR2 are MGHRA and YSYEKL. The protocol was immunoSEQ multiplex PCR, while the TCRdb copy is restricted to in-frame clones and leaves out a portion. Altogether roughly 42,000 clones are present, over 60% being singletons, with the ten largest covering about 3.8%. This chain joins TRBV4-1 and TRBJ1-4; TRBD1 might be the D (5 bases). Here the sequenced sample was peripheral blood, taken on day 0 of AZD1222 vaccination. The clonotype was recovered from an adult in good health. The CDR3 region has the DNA TGCGCCAGCAGCCAAGGCGCAGGGCCTGGTGAAAAACTGTTTTTT. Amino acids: CASSQGAGPGEKLFF.